These 3 T cell receptor beta chains were sequenced from one sample in a study of cytomegalovirus exposure and HLA in healthy donors. Sequencing was performed with immunoSEQ multiplex PCR; in TCRdb, only in-frame clones are kept and a portion is missing. Found here are some 130,000 clones, about 91% of them singletons; the top ten hold 1% to 1.5%. Specimen: PBMCs. The receptors derive from a woman under 30 in good health and CMV-seronegative.

The genes are TRBV13 and TRBJ2-7, with D perhaps matching TRBD1 (6 bases). V was shortened by 5 bases and J by 5 bases, with 13 bases between the two germline ends. This CDR3 region has 13 residues. Germline V gives CDR1 PRHDT, CDR2 FYEKMQ (reference sequence). The CDR3 coding sequence is TGTGCCAGCAGCCCAACAGGGAAACACGAGCAGTACTTC. Translating gives CASSPTGKHEQYF.

This chain joins TRBV6-5 and TRBJ2-1, with D possibly matching TRBD1 (5 bases). This CDR3 contains 13 residues. In germline, CDR1 is MNHEY, CDR2 SVGAGI. V lost 6 bases to trimming and J lost 7 bases, with 13 bases between them. In DNA form, the CDR3 reads TGTGCCAGCAGGCCAACAGGTCTAAATGAGCAGTTCTTC. As protein: CASRPTGLNEQFF.

The chain uses TRBV27 and TRBJ2-6, with a weak D call TRBD2 (7 bases). There are 16 residues in the CDR3. Trimming shortened V by 2 bases and J by 2 bases, and 10 bases separated the two germline ends. The V gene's germline CDR1 is MNHEY and CDR2 SMNVEV (reference sequence). Here the CDR3 reads CASSLNGGPGANVLTF. CDR3 coding DNA: TGTGCCAGCAGTTTAAACGGGGGGCCTGGGGCCAACGTCCTGACTTTC. The whole variable domain, filled in from reference TRBV27 and TRBJ2-6, reads EAQVTQNPRYLITVTGKKLTVTCSQNMNHEYMSWYRQDPGLGLRQIYYSMNVEVTDKGDVPEGYKVSRKEKRNFPLILESPSPNQTSLYFCASSLNGGPGANVLTFGAGSRLTVL.